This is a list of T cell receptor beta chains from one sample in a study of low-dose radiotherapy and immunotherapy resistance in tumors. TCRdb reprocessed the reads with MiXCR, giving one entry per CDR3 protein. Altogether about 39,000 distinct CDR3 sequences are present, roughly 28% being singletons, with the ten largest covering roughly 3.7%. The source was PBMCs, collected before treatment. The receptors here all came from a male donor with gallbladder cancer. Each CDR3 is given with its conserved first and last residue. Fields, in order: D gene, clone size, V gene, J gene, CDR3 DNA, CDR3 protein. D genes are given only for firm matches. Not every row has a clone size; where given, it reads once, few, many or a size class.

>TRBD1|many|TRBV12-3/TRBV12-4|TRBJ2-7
TGTGCCAGCAGTTTCGCCCACGACAGGGAAGCTTACTTC
CASSFAHDREAYF
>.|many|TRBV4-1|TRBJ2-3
TGCGCCAGCAGCCAAGCAGGTACAGATACGCAGTATTTT
CASSQAGTDTQYF
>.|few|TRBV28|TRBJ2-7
TGTGCCAGCAGCACTAGCTCCTACGAGCAGTACTTC
CASSTSSYEQYF
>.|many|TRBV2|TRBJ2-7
TGTGCCAGCAGAGTAGCGCGATACGAGCAGTACTTC
CASRVARYEQYF
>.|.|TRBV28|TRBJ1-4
TGTGCCAGCAGGGAGAGCAGGGCCGGGGAAAAACTGTTTTTT
CASRESRAGEKLFF
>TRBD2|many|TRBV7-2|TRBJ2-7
TGTGCCAGCAGCCCTATGGGGCTAGCGGGGGACTACGAGCAGTACTTC
CASSPMGLAGDYEQYF
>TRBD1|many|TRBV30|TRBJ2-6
TGTGCCTGGATCCGGGACAGGGTGGGCGGTTCTGGGGCCAACGTCCTGACTTTC
CAWIRDRVGGSGANVLTF
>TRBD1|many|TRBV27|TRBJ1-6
TGTGCCAGCACCAGGGGAATAGGACAGGGATCACCCCTCCACTTT
CASTRGIGQGSPLHF
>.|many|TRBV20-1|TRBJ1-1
TGCAGTGCTAGAGTTGGGGACTTTGAAGCTTTCTTT
CSARVGDFEAFF
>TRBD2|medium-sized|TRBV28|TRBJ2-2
TGTGCCAGCAACCGAGCGGGGGCGAACACCGGGGAGCTGTTTTTT
CASNRAGANTGELFF
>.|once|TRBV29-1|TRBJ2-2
.
CASMGGVNTGELFFFFFF
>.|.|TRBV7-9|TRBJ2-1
TGTGCCAGCAGCACGACTCCCTTGAATGAGCAGTTCTTC
CASSTTPLNEQFF
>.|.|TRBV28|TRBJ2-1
TGTGCCAGCACCCCCGCGGGGACAGCTCTTAACAATGAGCAGTTCTTC
CASTPAGTALNNEQFF
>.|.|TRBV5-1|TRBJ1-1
TGCGCCAGCGGAGGAGAAAGTCATCGGGCTTTCTTT
CASGGESHRAFF
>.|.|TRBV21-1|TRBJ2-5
TGTGCCAGCAGCTCCCTTCCAAAAGAGACCCAGTACTTC
CASSSLPKETQYF
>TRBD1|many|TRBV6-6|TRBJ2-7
TGTGCCAGCACCACCGGGACAGGTTACGAGCAGTACTTC
CASTTGTGYEQYF
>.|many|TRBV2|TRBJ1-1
TGTGCCAGCGAACGGGTGTTTGAAGCTTTCTTT
CASERVFEAFF
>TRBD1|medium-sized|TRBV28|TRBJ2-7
TGTGCCAGCAGTTTTGGGACAGGGTATCCCCTCTACGAGCAGTACTTC
CASSFGTGYPLYEQYF
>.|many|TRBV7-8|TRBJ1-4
TGTGCCAGCAGTTCAAGGGACGAAAAACTGTTTTTT
CASSSRDEKLFF
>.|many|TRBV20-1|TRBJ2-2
TGCAGTGCTACACCTTCAGGGAGTAGGGCCGGGGAGCTGTTTTTT
CSATPSGSRAGELFF
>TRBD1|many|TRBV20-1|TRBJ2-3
TGCAGTGCTAGGGACAGGGTGTCAGATACGCAGTATTTT
CSARDRVSDTQYF
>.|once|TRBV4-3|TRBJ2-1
TGCGCCAGCAGCCAAGGAACGAGCCGGGTGGATGAGCAGTTCTTC
CASSQGTSRVDEQFF
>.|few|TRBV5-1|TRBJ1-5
TGCGCCAGCAGTGTGTGGGGTGTGGAGCCCCAGCATTTT
CASSVWGVEPQHF
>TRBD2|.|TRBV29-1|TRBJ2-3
TGCAGCGTTGGGGCTAGCGGGAGCACCCGGGGCACAGATACGCAGTATTTT
CSVGASGSTRGTDTQYF
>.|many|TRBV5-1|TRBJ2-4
TGCGCCAGCAGCTTGCGCATTGATAAAAACATTCAGTACTTC
CASSLRIDKNIQYF
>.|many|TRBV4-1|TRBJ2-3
TGCGCCAGCAGCTCCTGGGGGGAGGGGGAGACAGATACGCAGTATTTT
CASSSWGEGETDTQYF
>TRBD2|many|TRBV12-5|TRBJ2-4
TGTGCTAGTGGTCTTCGACTAGCGGGGGCCCTAGCCAAAAACATTCAGTACTTC
CASGLRLAGALAKNIQYF
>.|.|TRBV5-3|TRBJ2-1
TGTGCCAGCAGCTGGGGGATCGGAAGGGCCAATGAGCAGTTCTTC
CASSWGIGRANEQFF
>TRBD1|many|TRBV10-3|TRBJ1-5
TGTGCCATCAGTGGCGGGACAGGGCATAATCAGCCCCAGCATTTT
CAISGGTGHNQPQHF
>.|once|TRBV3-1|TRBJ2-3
TGTGCCAGCAGTCCTGCTCCCCCGGGAAGCACGCAGTATTTT
CASSPAPPGSTQYF
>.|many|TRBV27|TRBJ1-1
TGTGCCAGCAGTTTAGCGGCAGGGGCTGGTACTGAAGCTTTCTTT
CASSLAAGAGTEAFF
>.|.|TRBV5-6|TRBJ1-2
TGTGCCAGCAGCTTGGTCAGGGGAAATGGCTACACCTTC
CASSLVRGNGYTF
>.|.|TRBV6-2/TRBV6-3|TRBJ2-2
TGTGCCAGCAGTGGAGGCAAGGGGGCCGGGGAGCTGTTTTTT
CASSGGKGAGELFF
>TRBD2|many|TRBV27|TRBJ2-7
TGTGCCAGCACTTTAGCGGGCTCCTACGAGCAGTACTTC
CASTLAGSYEQYF
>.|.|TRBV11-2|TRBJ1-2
TGTGCCAGCAGCTTAGGCTCTTTTGGGGGGATCCCCAATGGCTACACCTTC
CASSLGSFGGIPNGYTF